The TCR beta chain under discussion was sequenced for a study of T cells in Graves' hyperthyroidism and ophthalmopathy. Amplification of TCR beta CDR3 regions was performed using RNA transcripts as template. During a first-round RT-PCR of the TCR CDR3, the HTBI primer set was used. TCRdb re-called the multiplex PCR reads through MiXCR, storing one row per CDR3 protein. This table has 360,000 or so distinct CDR3 sequences, approximately 14% appearing once. This clonotype originated in a woman aged 55-69 years with Graves' ophthalmopathy. Sequenced: blood.

DNA for the CDR3: TGTGCCAGCAGTTACCCGGCAGTCTCTGGAAACACCATATATTTT. The encoded protein is CASSYPAVSGNTIYF. V usage is TRBV6-2 or TRBV6-3 and J usage is TRBJ1-3, with D uncertain. Looked up from germline, CDR1 is MNHEY and CDR2 is SVGEGT. CDR3 length: 15 residues. With 2 bases removed from V and 0 bases from J, the gap between germline ends came to 8 bases.